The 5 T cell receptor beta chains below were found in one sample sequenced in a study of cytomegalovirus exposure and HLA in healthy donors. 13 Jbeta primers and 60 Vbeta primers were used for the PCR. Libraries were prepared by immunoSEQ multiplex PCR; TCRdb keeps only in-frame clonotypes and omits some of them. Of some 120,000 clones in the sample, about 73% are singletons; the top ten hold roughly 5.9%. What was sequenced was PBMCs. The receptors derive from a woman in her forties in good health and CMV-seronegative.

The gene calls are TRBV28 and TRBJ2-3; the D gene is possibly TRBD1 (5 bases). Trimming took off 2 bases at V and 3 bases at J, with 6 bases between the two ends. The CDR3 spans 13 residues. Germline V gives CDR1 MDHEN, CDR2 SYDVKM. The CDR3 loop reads CASSLPGTDTQYF. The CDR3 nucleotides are TGTGCCAGCAGTTTACCAGGGACAGATACGCAGTATTTT.

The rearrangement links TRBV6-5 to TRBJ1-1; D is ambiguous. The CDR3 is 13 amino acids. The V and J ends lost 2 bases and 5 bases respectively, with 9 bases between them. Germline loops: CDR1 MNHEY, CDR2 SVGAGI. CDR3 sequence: CASSYRERTEAFF. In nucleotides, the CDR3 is TGTGCCAGCAGTTACCGGGAAAGGACTGAAGCTTTCTTT.

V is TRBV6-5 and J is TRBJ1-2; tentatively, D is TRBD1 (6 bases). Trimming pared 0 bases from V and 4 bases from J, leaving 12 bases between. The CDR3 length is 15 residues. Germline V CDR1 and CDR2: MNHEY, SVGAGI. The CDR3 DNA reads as TGTGCCAGCAGTTACTCCGGACAGACCAGCTATGGCTACACCTTC. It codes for CASSYSGQTSYGYTF.

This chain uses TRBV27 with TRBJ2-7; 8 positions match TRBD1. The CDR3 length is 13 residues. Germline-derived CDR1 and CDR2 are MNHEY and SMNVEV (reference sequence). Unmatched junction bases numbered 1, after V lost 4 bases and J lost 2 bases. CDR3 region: CASSWTGPYEQYF. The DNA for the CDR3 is TGTGCCAGCAGTTGGACAGGGCCCTACGAGCAGTACTTC.

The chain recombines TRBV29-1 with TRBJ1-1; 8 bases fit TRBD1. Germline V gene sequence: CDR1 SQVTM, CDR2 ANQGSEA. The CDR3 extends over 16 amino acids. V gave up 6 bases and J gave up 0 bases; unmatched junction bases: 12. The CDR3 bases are TGCAGCGTCGCTCCGGGACAGGCCTTCATGAACACTGAAGCTTTCTTT. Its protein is CSVAPGQAFMNTEAFF.